These 32 T cell receptor beta chains came from one sample sequenced in a study of blood T cells in healthy people across ages. A sample-barcoded 5' primer and a J-beta primer mix were used in a second PCR of about 7 to 12 cycles. TCRdb re-analysed the 5' RACE reads in MiXCR, keeping a single row per CDR3 protein. The data contain over a million distinct CDR3 sequences, roughly 40% of them singletons. The sequenced material came from blood. All receptors come from a woman aged 18-29 years in good health.

This clonotype has just one count. This chain uses TRBV18 with TRBJ2-4; maybe TRBD2 (6 bases). With the DNA end fitting TRBJ2-7 better, the J assignment may be wrong. The CDR3 totals 16 residues. Germline V gene sequence: CDR1 KGHSH, CDR2 LQKENI. DNA for the CDR3: TGTGCCAGCTCACCACTCCAGGCTAGCGACGCCTACGAGCAGTACTTC. Its translation: CASSPLQASDAYEQYF.

The chain combines TRBV30 with TRBJ1-2; D gene unclear. V dropped 3 bases and J dropped 5 bases, with 7 bases sitting between them. The CDR3 extends over 11 amino acids. The germline V gene has CDR1 GTSNPN and CDR2 SVGIG (reference sequence). The CDR3, as DNA: TGTGCCTGGAGCGTCGAATATGGCTACACCTTC. This sequence encodes CAWSVEYGYTF.

The CDR3 is CASSREAANYGYTF. As DNA, the CDR3 is TGCGCCAGCAGCCGGGAGGCAGCTAACTATGGCTACACCTTC. The chain uses TRBV5-1 and TRBJ1-2; the D is unclear. The CDR3 loop spans 14 amino acids. The V end was cut by 4 bases, the J end by 0 bases, with 10 bases between. Per germline, CDR1 SGHRS and CDR2 YFSETQ.

The chain couples TRBV2 to TRBJ2-1; D remains ambiguous. The V end lost 10 bases, the J end lost 2 bases, and 12 bases lay between the germline ends. The V gene's germline CDR1 is SNHLY and CDR2 FYNNEI. CDR3 length equals 13 residues. DNA of the CDR3: TGTGCCACCACGAGTAATCCCTACAATGAGCAGTTCTTC. This encodes CATTSNPYNEQFF.

The J gene is TRBJ1-2, the V gene TRBV6-5; D gene ambiguous. Germline CDR1 MNHEY, CDR2 SVGAGI. V dropped 2 bases and J dropped 1 base, with 8 bases sitting between them. The CDR3 runs to 14 residues. CDR3 nucleotides: TGTGCCAGCAGTTACGCGTCCCTTAACTATGGCTACACCTTC. Protein product: CASSYASLNYGYTF.

The genes are TRBV20-1 and TRBJ2-7; the D gene is possibly TRBD2 (5 bases). The V gene's germline CDR1 is DFQATT and CDR2 SNEGSKA (reference sequence). Deletions cut 3 bases from V and 6 bases from J, with 18 bases between. The CDR3 covers 14 residues. CDR3 residues: CSASAPRGTSEQYF. The DNA of the CDR3 is TGCAGTGCTAGCGCCCCACGGGGTACTAGCGAGCAGTACTTC.

As to this clonotype: At one end, the junction sequence differs from germline, possibly due to a read error. The V call is TRBV29-1, the J call TRBJ2-1, with D perhaps matching TRBD2 (5 bases). This CDR3 region has 15 residues. Per the germline V gene, CDR1 is SQVTM and CDR2 is ANQGSEA. The CDR3 protein is CSVAPGVISYNERFF. The CDR3, as DNA: TGCAGCGTAGCTCCCGGGGTCATCTCCTACAATGAGCGGTTCTTC.

The V and J genes are TRBV19 and TRBJ2-4, with D perhaps TRBD1 (5 bases). Germline V gives CDR1 LNHDA, CDR2 SQIVND (reference sequence). This CDR3 region has 15 residues. V was cut by 5 bases and J by 1 base, with 12 bases left in between. The CDR3 DNA is TGTGCCAGTAGTCCGCAGGGTTCCGCCAAAAACATTCAGTACTTC. Its translation is CASSPQGSAKNIQYF.

V is TRBV7-2 and J is TRBJ2-1, with 8 positions matching TRBD2. Germline trimming cut 5 bases from V and 10 bases from J; bases unmatched to any gene: 13. The CDR3 loop spans 15 amino acids. CDR1 is SGHTA and CDR2 is FQGNSA in the germline V gene. CDR3 sequence reads: CASSPREAGNQEQFF. Written as DNA, the CDR3 is TGTGCCAGCAGCCCGCGGGAGGCGGGGAATCAAGAGCAGTTCTTC.

The V gene is TRBV18, the J gene TRBJ2-5; possibly TRBD2 for D (5 bases). The tail of the sequence fits TRBJ2-7 better, so the J call may be wrong. The CDR3 loop spans 15 amino acids. The germline V gene encodes CDR1 KGHSH and CDR2 LQKENI. As DNA, the CDR3 is TGTGCCAGCTCACCACGGCGGGCTAACCCCTACGAGCAGTACTTC. This encodes CASSPRRANPYEQYF.

This clonotype was seen just once. DNA for the CDR3: TGCAGCGTTGTGGACGGGACAGGGGGCCAGACCCAGTACTTC. This translates into CSVVDGTGGQTQYF. This chain connects TRBV29-1 to TRBJ2-7; 12 nucleotides align to TRBD1. The J call may be mistaken, given a closer DNA end match to TRBJ2-5. The CDR3 is 14 residues long. Germline V gene sequence: CDR1 SQVTM, CDR2 ANQGSEA.

This clonotype has just a few counts. The rearrangement joins TRBV20-1 to TRBJ2-4; the D gene is possibly TRBD2 (7 bases). Judging by the DNA end, TRBJ2-7 fits better; the J call may be wrong. Germline lookup yields CDR1 DFQATT and CDR2 SNEGSKA (reference sequence). The CDR3 totals 14 residues. In DNA, the CDR3 is TGCAGTGCTTCCCGCCCGGGGGGCTTTGACGAGCAGTACTTC. It codes for CSASRPGGFDEQYF.

This clonotype was counted once. The chain links TRBV21-1 to TRBJ2-1; the table assigns TRBD1, which was not confirmed against the DNA. TRBV21-1 is termed a pseudogene. The CDR3 length is 15 residues. The CDR3 coding sequence is TGTGCCAGCAGCCTCAGCGAGGGGTTGACCTACGAGCAGTTCTTC. Encoded protein: CASSLSEGLTYEQFF.

The rearrangement joins TRBV20-1 to TRBJ2-1; no definite D call. Germline V gives CDR1 DFQATT, CDR2 SNEGSKA (reference sequence). CDR3 length: 14 amino acids. V shed 5 bases and J shed 0 bases, with 11 bases lying between them. The DNA for the CDR3 is TGCAGTGCTGCCCCTAGGAGCTCCTACAATGAGCAGTTCTTC. Amino acids: CSAAPRSSYNEQFF.

The rearrangement uses TRBV9 and TRBJ1-1, with D tentatively TRBD1 (5 bases). The CDR3 spans 12 residues. Germline CDR1 SGDLS, CDR2 YYNGEE. The V gene lost 2 bases and the J gene lost 6 bases, with 8 bases spanning the gap. DNA of the CDR3: TGTGCCAGCAGCGTTTCAGGGTCTGAAGCTTTCTTT. Its protein product is CASSVSGSEAFF.

This chain uses TRBV12-3 or TRBV12-4 with TRBJ1-1; D ambiguous. The CDR3 spans 14 residues. Trimming removed 5 bases from V and 3 bases from J, with 13 bases in between. The CDR3 nucleotides read TGTGCCAGCAGTCAGTCTTTTGGGGACACTGAAGCTTTCTTT. Its protein product is CASSQSFGDTEAFF.

The chain has TRBV20-1 and TRBJ2-7; D gene unclear. The CDR3 contains 14 residues. The germline V and J ends were trimmed by 0 bases and 2 bases, with 11 bases remaining between them. CDR1 and CDR2 from the germline V gene are DFQATT and SNEGSKA (reference sequence). The CDR3 loop is CSARDLRAPYEQYF. The CDR3 bases are TGCAGTGCTAGAGATCTACGGGCTCCCTACGAGCAGTACTTC.

The chain has TRBV27 and TRBJ2-7; D remains unclear. CDR3 length equals 15 residues. The V gene lost 1 base and the J gene lost 3 bases, with 13 bases spanning the gap. CDR1 and CDR2 from the germline V gene are MNHEY and SMNVEV (reference sequence). The DNA for the CDR3 is TGTGCCAGCAGTTTATATCCCTCCCTCGTCTACGAGCAGTACTTC. Residues: CASSLYPSLVYEQYF.

In its sample, this clonotype was seen many times. The rearrangement links TRBV5-8 to TRBJ2-1; 10 nucleotides align to TRBD2. The CDR3 is 16 residues long. V lost 0 bases, J lost 8 bases, and 8 bases stayed unmatched. Looked up from germline, CDR1 is SGHTS and CDR2 is YDEGEE. The chain's CDR3 is CASSLGVAGGADEQFF. The DNA for the CDR3 is TGTGCCAGCAGCTTGGGAGTAGCGGGGGGTGCCGATGAGCAGTTCTTC.

V gene TRBV28 combines with J gene TRBJ2-3, with TRBD1 matching over 10 bases. The germline V gene encodes CDR1 MDHEN and CDR2 SYDVKM. CDR3 size: 15 residues. V lost 5 bases to trimming and J lost 4 bases; unmatched junction nucleotides: 6. The CDR3 DNA follows: TGTGCCAGCAGTCGGGCGGACAGGGGGGCAGATACGCAGTATTTT. Protein product: CASSRADRGADTQYF.

The genes are TRBV7-3 and TRBJ2-3, with D unclear. CDR3 length: 15 residues. The V end lost 1 base, the J end lost 0 bases, and 8 bases lay between the germline ends. Germline CDR1 SGHTA, CDR2 FQGTGA. CDR3 amino acids: CASSLIGESTDTQYF. CDR3 DNA: TGTGCCAGCAGCTTAATCGGCGAGAGCACAGATACGCAGTATTTT.

About this clonotype itself: An end of the junction does not agree with germline; a read error may underlie this. This chain connects TRBV5-1 to TRBJ2-3; 13 bases are a match to TRBD2. Looked up from germline, CDR1 is SGHRS and CDR2 is YFSETQ. This CDR3 is built from 17 residues. The CDR3 sequence is CAGSPRTSGSLIDTQYF. The CDR3 region has the DNA TGCGCCGGCAGCCCAAGGACTAGCGGGAGCTTAATAGATACGCAGTATTTT.

The rearrangement links TRBV6-4 to TRBJ2-2; TRBD2 aligns across 10 bases. The ends lost 2 bases at V and 6 bases at J; junction bases unmatched: 3. The CDR3 has 15 amino acids. CDR1 is MRHNA and CDR2 is SNTAGT in the germline V gene. For the CDR3, the DNA is TGTGCCAGCAGTGACGTAGCGGGAGGATCCGGGGAGCTGTTTTTT. Its protein is CASSDVAGGSGELFF.

Details on this clonotype: One end of the junction varies from germline; a read error may be responsible. The rearrangement joins TRBV6-6 to TRBJ2-7; D is uncertain. The CDR3 runs 13 residues. The V gene's germline CDR1 is MNHNY and CDR2 SVGAGI (reference sequence). The CDR3 nucleotides are TGTGCCAGCAGTGACTCGAAAATCTACGAGCAGTACTTC. This translates into CASSDSKIYEQYF.

Only one count was recorded for this clonotype. The chain links TRBV3-1 to TRBJ2-5, with D unresolved. Between the trimmed V and J ends, which lost 5 bases and 2 bases, there was a span of 15 bases. Germline values: CDR1 LGHDT, CDR2 YNNKEL (reference sequence). This CDR3 contains 15 residues. The DNA for the CDR3 is TGTGCCAGCAGCTCACGGACGGCACAGCAAGAGACCCAGTACTTC. This encodes CASSSRTAQQETQYF.

This clonotype came up a few times. The V gene is TRBV2, the J gene TRBJ2-3, with TRBD2 matching over 11 bases. CDR1 and CDR2 (germline): SNHLY, FYNNEI. With V trimmed by 5 bases and J by 3 bases, 7 bases remained unmatched. CDR3 size: 16 residues. DNA of the CDR3: TGTGCCAGCAGTCTCGGGATAGCGGGGGGGACAGATACGCAGTATTTT. As protein: CASSLGIAGGTDTQYF.

This clonotype has just a few counts. The chain has TRBV20-1 and TRBJ1-1; 7 nucleotides agree with TRBD1. The CDR3 spans 15 residues. CDR1 is DFQATT and CDR2 is SNEGSKA in the germline V gene (reference sequence). V lost 6 bases and J lost 5; bases outside the gene matches: 15. The CDR3 coding sequence is TGCAGTGCACGAAAACAGGGGAGGGTGGAGACTGAAGCTTTCTTT. It specifies CSARKQGRVETEAFF.

This chain's CDR3 is CASSLSTRQPEAFF. CDR3 DNA: TGTGCCAGCAGCCTATCCACAAGACAGCCTGAAGCTTTCTTT. This chain connects TRBV3-1 to TRBJ1-1; weak D call: TRBD1 (5 bases). Deletions cut 4 bases from V and 6 bases from J, with 15 bases between. CDR3 size: 14 residues. Per germline, CDR1 LGHDT and CDR2 YNNKEL (reference sequence).

This clonotype was observed a few times. V usage is TRBV9 and J usage is TRBJ2-5; the match to TRBD1 covers 7 bases. With 3 bases clipped from V and 2 bases from J, the junction kept 10 bases outside the gene matches. Germline V gene data show CDR1 as SGDLS and CDR2 as YYNGEE. This CDR3 comprises 16 residues. The CDR3 protein is CASSARPGQPQETQYF. The DNA for the CDR3 is TGTGCCAGCAGCGCTCGACCGGGACAGCCTCAAGAGACCCAGTACTTC. Full variable domain (remainder filled in from reference TRBV9 and TRBJ2-5): DSGVTQTPKHLITATGQRVTLRCSPRSGDLSVYWYQQSLDQGLQFLIQYYNGEERAKGNILERFSAQQFPDLHSELNLSSLELGDSALYFCASSARPGQPQETQYFGPGTRLLVL.

This clonotype came up a few times. This chain connects TRBV20-1 to TRBJ2-1; possible D gene TRBD2, 5 bases. Trimming cost V 5 bases and J 2 bases, with 16 bases left between them. The CDR3 is made up of 15 amino acids. CDR1 and CDR2 (germline): DFQATT, SNEGSKA (reference sequence). CDR3 region: CSAPARGETYNEQFF. Here the CDR3 DNA reads TGCAGTGCTCCCGCTCGGGGAGAAACCTACAATGAGCAGTTCTTC.

This clonotype was seen once. This chain links TRBV14 with TRBJ1-2; D not resolved. Germline assignment: CDR1 SGHDN and CDR2 FVKESK. The V and J ends lost 0 bases and 7 bases respectively, with 15 bases between them. The CDR3 extends over 15 amino acids. The CDR3 DNA is TGTGCCAGCAGCCAAGATCCGGAAGTAACATCTGGCTACACCTTC. It specifies CASSQDPEVTSGYTF.

The chain joins TRBV20-1 to TRBJ1-1; 7 bases align to TRBD1. The CDR3 contains 14 residues. Germline CDR1 is DFQATT and CDR2 is SNEGSKA (reference sequence). The CDR3 loop reads CSAEKGAMNTEAFF. For the CDR3, the DNA is TGCAGCGCCGAAAAGGGGGCAATGAACACTGAAGCTTTCTTT.